Below are 2 T cell receptor beta chains sequenced from a single sample in a study of PD-1 and CTLA-4 blockade in melanoma. TCRdb's table, derived via immunoSEQ multiplex PCR, lists solely in-frame clones and lacks some. Of fewer than 14,000 clones in the sample, roughly 82% were seen once. This specimen was CD8+ T cells from peripheral blood, taken from a patient given anti-PD-1 treatment. The receptors stem from a human donor with melanoma.

V is TRBV7-8 and J is TRBJ2-5; D is ambiguous. Germline lookup yields CDR1 SGHVS and CDR2 FQNEAQ. The CDR3 runs to 14 residues. Trimming pared 1 base from V and 2 bases from J, leaving 8 bases between. The DNA of the CDR3 is TGTGCCAGCAGCTTAGAGTACGGTCAAGAGACCCAGTACTTC. The encoded protein is CASSLEYGQETQYF.

The CDR3 loop is CASSFSQGGNQPQHF. CDR3 nucleotides: TGTGCCAGCAGCTTTTCACAGGGGGGCAATCAGCCCCAGCATTTT. The rearrangement uses TRBV7-8 and TRBJ1-5; TRBD1 aligns across 8 bases. V was pared by 3 bases and J by 2 bases, with 3 bases of the junction left unmatched. The CDR3 contains 15 residues. Germline V gives CDR1 SGHVS, CDR2 FQNEAQ.